The next 9 T cell receptor beta chains were all read from a single sample in a study of blood T cell repertoires in COVID-19. Clones were sequenced by immunoSEQ multiplex PCR, and TCRdb holds only the in-frame ones, with some missing. The sample consists of over 75,000 clones, almost 90% of them appearing once. Sequencing used peripheral blood. The source of these receptors is a man in his fifties with COVID-19, enrolled during active disease.

The chain employs TRBV20-1 and TRBJ1-2; TRBD1 agrees at 7 bases. The germline V gene has CDR1 DFQATT and CDR2 SNEGSKA (reference sequence). V lost 3 bases to trimming and J lost 12 bases; unmatched junction nucleotides: 4. CDR3 length: 10 residues. This CDR3 reads CSAREQGNTF. Here the CDR3 DNA reads TGCAGTGCTAGGGAACAGGGGAACACCTTC.

This chain uses TRBV4-2 with TRBJ1-1; no clear D. V lost 0 bases, J lost 2 bases, and 16 bases lay in between. This CDR3 is built from 17 residues. Germline CDR1 and CDR2: LGHNA and YNFKEQ. The CDR3 DNA follows: TGTGCCAGCAGCCAAGATCCAATTGAGGGAAGAAACACTGAAGCTTTCTTT. Its translation is CASSQDPIEGRNTEAFF.

A single count supports this clone. The rearrangement links TRBV14 to TRBJ1-6; no clear D gene. Trimming removed 1 base from V and 10 bases from J, with 20 bases in between. The CDR3 is 17 amino acids. The germline V gene encodes CDR1 SGHDN and CDR2 FVKESK. As DNA, the CDR3 is TGTGCCAGCAGCCAAGTTGTTTCGGGTCCTGGGAGATCACCCCTCCACTTT. It specifies CASSQVVSGPGRSPLHF.

The chain couples TRBV18 to TRBJ1-1; TRBD1 matches 7 bases. This CDR3 is 15 amino acids long. CDR1 KGHSH and CDR2 LQKENI come from the germline V gene. The V gene end was trimmed by 1 base and the J gene end by 1 base; junction bases not matched to a gene: 3. For the CDR3, the DNA is TGTGCCAGCTCACCACTGGGACAGCCGAACACTGAAGCTTTCTTT. Its translation is CASSPLGQPNTEAFF. Filled out from reference TRBV18 and TRBJ1-1, the complete variable domain reads NAGVMQNPRHLVRRRGQEARLRCSPMKGHSHVYWYRQLPEEGLKFMVYLQKENIIDESGMPKERFSAEFPKEGPSILRIQQVVRGDSAAYFCASSPLGQPNTEAFFGQGTRLTVV.

In its sample, this clone was seen a few times. The chain combines TRBV28 with TRBJ1-4; TRBD1 matches at 10 bases. Trimming removed 7 bases from V and 7 bases from J; junction bases left unmatched: 12. Looked up from germline, CDR1 is MDHEN and CDR2 is SYDVKM. This CDR3 contains 16 residues. DNA for the CDR3: TGTGCCAGCACCCAATCCGGGACAGGGGTGGGTGAAAAACTGTTTTTT. Translated, it gives CASTQSGTGVGEKLFF.

The CDR3 loop reads CASSQAGGDTQYF. CDR3 DNA sequence: TGTGCCAGCAGCCAAGCGGGGGGTGATACGCAGTATTTT. The J gene is TRBJ2-3, the V gene TRBV3-1 (or the pseudogene TRBV3-2), with TRBD2 identical over 7 bases. V was pared by 1 base and J by 6 bases, with 1 base of the junction left unmatched. Per the germline V gene, CDR1 is LGHDT and CDR2 is YNNKEL (reference sequence). The CDR3 is 13 residues long.

This chain joins TRBV6-6 and TRBJ1-5; 7 bases are a match to TRBD1. The germline V gene encodes CDR1 MNHNY and CDR2 SVGAGI (reference sequence). Germline trimming cut 5 bases from V and 2 bases from J; bases unmatched to any gene: 6. The CDR3 is 15 residues long. The chain's CDR3 is CASSTDTGGNQPQHF. The CDR3 DNA sequence: TGTGCCAGCAGTACAGATACAGGGGGCAATCAGCCCCAGCATTTT.

This chain uses TRBV7-3 with TRBJ2-3; 15 bases line up with TRBD2. This CDR3 has 18 amino acids. CDR1 SGHTA and CDR2 FQGTGA come from the germline V gene. V gave up 5 bases and J gave up 2 bases; unmatched junction bases: 8. The chain's CDR3 is CASSHGTSGGLYTDTQYF. CDR3 nucleotides: TGTGCCAGCAGCCACGGGACTAGCGGGGGGCTATACACAGATACGCAGTATTTT.

V usage is TRBV4-2 and J usage is TRBJ1-3, with TRBD1 identical over 8 bases. This CDR3 is built from 15 residues. Germline-derived CDR1 and CDR2 are LGHNA and YNFKEQ. The trim removed 6 bases at V and 0 bases at J, leaving 4 bases unmatched. CDR3 coding DNA: TGTGCCAGCAGACTCGACAGGGGCTCTGGAAACACCATATATTTT. Translation: CASRLDRGSGNTIYF.